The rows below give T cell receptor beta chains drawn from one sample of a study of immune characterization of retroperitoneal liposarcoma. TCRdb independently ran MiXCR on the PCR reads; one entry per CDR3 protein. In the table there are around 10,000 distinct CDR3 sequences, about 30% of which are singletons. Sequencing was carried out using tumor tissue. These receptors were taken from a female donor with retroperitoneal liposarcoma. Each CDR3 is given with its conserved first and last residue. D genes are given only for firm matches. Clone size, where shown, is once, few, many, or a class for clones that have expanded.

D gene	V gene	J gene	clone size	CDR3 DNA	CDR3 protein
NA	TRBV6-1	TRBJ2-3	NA	TGTGCCAGCCTCCCCCGGCGGGCATCAGATACGCAGTATTTT	CASLPRRASDTQYF
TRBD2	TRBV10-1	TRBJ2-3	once	TGCGCCAGCAGTAGCCTAGCGGGAGGGGCAGATACGCAGTATTTT	CASSSLAGGADTQYF
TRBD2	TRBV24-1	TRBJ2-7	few	TGTGCCACCGCCATAGCGGGAGGGCGCAATGAGCAGTACTTC	CATAIAGGRNEQYF
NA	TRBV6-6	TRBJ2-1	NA	TGTGCCAGCAGTTACCGGGACGTGCGAACCTACGAGCAGTTCTTC	CASSYRDVRTYEQFF
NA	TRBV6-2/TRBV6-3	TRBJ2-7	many	TGTGCCAGCAGTTACGCCGCCTACGAGCAGTACTTC	CASSYAAYEQYF
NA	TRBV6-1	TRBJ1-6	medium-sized	TGTGCCAGCAGTGACAGGTATTCACCCCTCCACTTT	CASSDRYSPLHF
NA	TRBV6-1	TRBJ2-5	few	TGTGCCAGCAGCCCGAAGCGAGAGACCCAGTACTTC	CASSPKRETQYF
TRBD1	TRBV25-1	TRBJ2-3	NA	TGTGCCAGCAGTGCCGGGACAGCTAGCACAGATACGCAGTATTTT	CASSAGTASTDTQYF
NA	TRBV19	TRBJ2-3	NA	TGTGCCAGTGGTAAGCGGCGAACCACAGATACGCAGTATTTT	CASGKRRTTDTQYF
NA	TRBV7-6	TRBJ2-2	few	TGTGCCAGCAGCTTACCGGAGCCCGGGGAGCTGTTTTTT	CASSLPEPGELFF